The entry below gives a single TCR beta chain sequence along with its context. The antigen remains unidentified. The treatment: 15 Gy SBRT to primary tumor, nephrectomy 4 weeks later. The sample comes from a study of radiation and T cells in renal cell carcinoma. Study outcomes and limitations: Only small tumor regions of 0.95 to 1 g were sampled. Dominant CDR3 motifs were more common in irradiated tumors than controls. Top tumor clonotypes rose in blood 2 weeks post-radiation, then contracted.

The CDR3 extends over 14 amino acids. J gave up 0 bases and V 5 bases, and 5 bases lay outside the gene matches. Germline-derived CDR1 and CDR2 are SQVTM and ANQGSEA. TCRdb's copy holds only in-frame clones and misses some; the assay was immunoSEQ multiplex PCR. The data contain some 20,000 clones, around 49% of them singletons. The chain is built from TRBV29-1 and TRBJ1-1, with 8 bases aligning to TRBD1. This TCR was recovered from a woman in her fifties or sixties with renal cell carcinoma. This specimen consisted of tumor tissue, obtained from a patient whose treatment included radiotherapy and nephrectomy. CDR3 DNA: TGCAGCGTTCGACAGGGGACCATGAACACTGAAGCTTTCTTT. Protein product: CSVRQGTMNTEAFF.